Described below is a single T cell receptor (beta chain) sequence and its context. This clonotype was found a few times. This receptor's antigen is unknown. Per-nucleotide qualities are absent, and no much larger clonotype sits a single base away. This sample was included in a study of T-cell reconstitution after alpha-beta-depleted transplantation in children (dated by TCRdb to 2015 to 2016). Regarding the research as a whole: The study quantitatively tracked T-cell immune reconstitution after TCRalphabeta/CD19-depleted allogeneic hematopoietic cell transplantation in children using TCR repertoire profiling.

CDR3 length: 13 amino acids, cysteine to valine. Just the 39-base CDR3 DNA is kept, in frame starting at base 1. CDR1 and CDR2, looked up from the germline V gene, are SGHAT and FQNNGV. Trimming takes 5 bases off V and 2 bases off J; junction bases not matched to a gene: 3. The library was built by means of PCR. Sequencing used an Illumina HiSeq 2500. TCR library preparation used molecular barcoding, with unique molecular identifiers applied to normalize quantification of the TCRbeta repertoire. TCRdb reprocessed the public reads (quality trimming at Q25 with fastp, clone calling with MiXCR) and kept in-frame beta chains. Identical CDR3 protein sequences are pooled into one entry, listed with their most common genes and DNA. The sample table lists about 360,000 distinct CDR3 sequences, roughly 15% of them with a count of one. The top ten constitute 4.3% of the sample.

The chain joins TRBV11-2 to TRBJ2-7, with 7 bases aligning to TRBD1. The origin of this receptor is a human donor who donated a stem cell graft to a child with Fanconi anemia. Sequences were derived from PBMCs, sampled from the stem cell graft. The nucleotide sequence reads TGTGCCAGCAGCCTCACAGGGGCCTACGAGCAGTACGTC. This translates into CASSLTGAYEQYV.